Listed below are T cell receptor beta chains from one sample, sequenced in a study of shared clonotypes between healthy human individuals. TCRdb's table, derived via immunoSEQ multiplex PCR, lists solely in-frame clones and lacks some. The table shows approximately 2,000,000 clones, with just under 95% occurring only once. The sequenced material came from naive CD8+ T cells from PBMCs. Every receptor here comes from a man aged 18 to 29 in good health. Some clones in this sample may be carry-over from other donors' samples. Each CDR3 is given with its conserved first and last residue. The D gene is left open where the match is weak. Clone size, where shown, is once, few, many, or a class for clones that have expanded.

cdr3_nt cdr3_aa j_call v_call d_call clone_size
TGTGCCAGCAGTTTCACGGAGCAGTTCTTC CASSFTEQFF TRBJ2-1 TRBV27 NA NA
TGTGCCAGTAGTCCGGCCCGGACAGCCCCGACTGAAGCTTTCTTT CASSPARTAPTEAFF TRBJ1-1 TRBV19 NA NA
TGTGCCAGCAGTACCGACAGAGAAGAGACCCAGTACTTC CASSTDREETQYF TRBJ2-5 TRBV6-5 NA NA
TGTGCCAGCAGTTACAGCAGGGGCCTAAATTCACCCCTCCACTTT CASSYSRGLNSPLHF TRBJ1-6 TRBV6-5 NA NA
TGTGCCAGCAGTTTAGCTGATTCCTACGAGCAGTACTTC CASSLADSYEQYF TRBJ2-7 TRBV27 NA few
TGTGCCAGTAGTATCGGGACATCAATGGCGGGAGGAACAGATACGCAGTATTTT CASSIGTSMAGGTDTQYF TRBJ2-3 TRBV19 TRBD2 NA
TGCGCCAGCAGCCAAGACCTGGGAGGTTATGGCTACACCTTC CASSQDLGGYGYTF TRBJ1-2 TRBV4-1 NA NA
TGTGCCAGCAGTTACGCGCCAGCCTACGAGCAGTACTTC CASSYAPAYEQYF TRBJ2-7 TRBV6-5 NA NA
TGTGCCAGCAGCTCTTCCGGGGAGGGGGTTTACAATGAGCAGTTCTTC CASSSSGEGVYNEQFF TRBJ2-1 TRBV7-9 NA NA
TGTGCCAGCAGTCCTCGGGGACATCAGCCCCAGCATTTT CASSPRGHQPQHF TRBJ1-5 TRBV28 NA few
TGTGCCAGCAGCGTAGCCCCCCCAGAGACCCAGTACTTC CASSVAPPETQYF TRBJ2-5 TRBV9 NA NA
TGTGCCAGCAGCTTAGCGAGCACAGAGCAGTACTTC CASSLASTEQYF TRBJ2-7 TRBV7-6 NA NA
TGTGCCAGCAGCTCGACAGGAGATACGCAGTATTTT CASSSTGDTQYF TRBJ2-3 TRBV5-4 NA NA
TGCGCCAGCAGTGAGCTTAGCGGCCCAAGCTCCTACAATGAGCAGTTCTTC CASSELSGPSSYNEQFF TRBJ2-1 TRBV10-1 NA NA
TGTGCCAGCAGCTTAGGAGCAAGCTCCTACGAGCAGTACTTC CASSLGASSYEQYF TRBJ2-7 TRBV7-2 NA NA
TGTGCCAGCAGCTTACGGACTAGCGGGAGAAGCGAGCAGTACTTC CASSLRTSGRSEQYF TRBJ2-7 TRBV5-4 TRBD2 NA
TGTGCCAGCAGCTTAGGGGGGCGTGGCGCGGATACGCAGTATTTT CASSLGGRGADTQYF TRBJ2-3 TRBV11-2 NA NA